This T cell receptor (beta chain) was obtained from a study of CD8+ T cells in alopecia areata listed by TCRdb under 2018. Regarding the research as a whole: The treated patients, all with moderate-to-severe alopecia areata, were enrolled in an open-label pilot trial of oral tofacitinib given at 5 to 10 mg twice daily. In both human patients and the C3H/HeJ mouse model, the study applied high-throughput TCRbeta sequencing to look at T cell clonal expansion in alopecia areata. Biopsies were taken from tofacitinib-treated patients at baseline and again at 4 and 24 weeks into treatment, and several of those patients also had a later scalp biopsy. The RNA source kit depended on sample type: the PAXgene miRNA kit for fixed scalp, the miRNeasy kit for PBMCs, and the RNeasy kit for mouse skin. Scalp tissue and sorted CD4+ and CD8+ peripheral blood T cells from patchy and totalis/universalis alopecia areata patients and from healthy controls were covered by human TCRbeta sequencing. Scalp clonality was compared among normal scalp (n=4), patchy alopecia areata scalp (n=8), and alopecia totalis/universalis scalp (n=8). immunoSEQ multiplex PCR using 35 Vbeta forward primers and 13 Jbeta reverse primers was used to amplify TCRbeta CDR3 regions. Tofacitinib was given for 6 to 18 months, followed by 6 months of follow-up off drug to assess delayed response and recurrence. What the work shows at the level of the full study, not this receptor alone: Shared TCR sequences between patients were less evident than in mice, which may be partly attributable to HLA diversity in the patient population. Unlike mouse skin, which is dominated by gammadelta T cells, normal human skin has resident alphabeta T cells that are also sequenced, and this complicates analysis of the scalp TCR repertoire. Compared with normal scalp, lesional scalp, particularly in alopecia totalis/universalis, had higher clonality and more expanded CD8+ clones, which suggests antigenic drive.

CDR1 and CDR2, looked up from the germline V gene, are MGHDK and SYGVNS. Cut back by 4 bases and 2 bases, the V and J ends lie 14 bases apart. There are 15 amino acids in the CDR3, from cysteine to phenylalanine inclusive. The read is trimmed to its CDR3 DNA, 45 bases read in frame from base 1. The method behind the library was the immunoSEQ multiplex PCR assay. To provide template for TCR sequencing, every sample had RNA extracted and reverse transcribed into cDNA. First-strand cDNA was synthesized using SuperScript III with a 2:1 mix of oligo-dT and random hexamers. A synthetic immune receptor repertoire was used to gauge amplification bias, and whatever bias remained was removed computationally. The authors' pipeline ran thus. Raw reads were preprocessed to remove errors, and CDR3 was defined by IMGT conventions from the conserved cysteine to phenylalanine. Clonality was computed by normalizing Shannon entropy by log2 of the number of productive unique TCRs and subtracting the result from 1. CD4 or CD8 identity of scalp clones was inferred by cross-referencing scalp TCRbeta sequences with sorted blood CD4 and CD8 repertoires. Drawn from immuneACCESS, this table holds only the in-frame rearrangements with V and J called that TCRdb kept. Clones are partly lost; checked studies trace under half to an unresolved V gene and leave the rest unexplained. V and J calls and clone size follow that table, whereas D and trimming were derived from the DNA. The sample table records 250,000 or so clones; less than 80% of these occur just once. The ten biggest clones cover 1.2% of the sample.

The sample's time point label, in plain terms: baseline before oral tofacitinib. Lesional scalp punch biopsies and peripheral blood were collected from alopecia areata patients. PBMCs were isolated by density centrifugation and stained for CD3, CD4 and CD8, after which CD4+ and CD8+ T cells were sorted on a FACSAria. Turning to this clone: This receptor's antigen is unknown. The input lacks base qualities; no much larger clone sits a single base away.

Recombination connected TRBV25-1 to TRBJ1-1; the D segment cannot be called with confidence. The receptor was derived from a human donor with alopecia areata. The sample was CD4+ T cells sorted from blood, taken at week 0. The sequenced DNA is TGTGCCAGCAGTGGTACCAAACCACGTAACACTGAAGCTTTCTTT. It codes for CASSGTKPRNTEAFF.